Below are 32 T cell receptor beta chains sequenced from a single sample in a study of esophageal squamous cell carcinoma under preoperative chemotherapy. Time point defined: after preoperative PTX-NDP chemotherapy. TCRdb re-analysed the PCR reads in MiXCR, keeping a single row per CDR3 protein. This sample has about 32,000 distinct CDR3 sequences, with around 49% found just once. The sample was acquired from a patient given preoperative chemotherapy. The receptors stem from a human donor with esophageal squamous cell carcinoma. The donor label of this sample is uncertain.

Details on this clonotype: A read error may produce the germline difference seen at one junction end. The rearrangement links TRBV6-1 to TRBJ2-4, with D possibly matching TRBD2 (6 bases). TRBJ2-3 explains the end of the DNA better; the J call may be wrong. From germline, CDR1 is MNHNS and CDR2 SASEGT. The CDR3 extends over 14 amino acids. The CDR3 here is CGSSAGLAKNTQYF. For the CDR3, the DNA is TGTGGCAGCAGTGCGGGGTTAGCCAAAAACACGCAGTATTTT.

The gene calls are TRBV7-8 and TRBJ2-4; a weak D match, TRBD2 (6 bases). Germline CDR1 is SGHVS and CDR2 is FQNEAQ. This CDR3 is built from 16 residues. Trimming pared 8 bases from V and 13 bases from J, leaving 30 bases between. The CDR3 nucleotides read TGTGCCAGCCGCAACCCGGCGCGGGGAGCCAGTGACACGCAGTACTTC. Amino acids: CASRNPARGASDTQYF.

There are many counts of this clonotype. The genes are TRBV7-2 and TRBJ2-1; weak D call: TRBD2 (6 bases). Trimming shortened V by 5 bases and J by 5 bases, and 16 bases separated the two germline ends. This CDR3 region has 15 residues. The germline gives CDR1 SGHTA, CDR2 FQGNSA. The CDR3 protein is CASSPQRGVHNEQFF. The CDR3 DNA reads as TGTGCCAGCAGCCCACAGCGCGGGGTGCACAATGAGCAGTTCTTC.

The V call is TRBV7-2, the J call TRBJ2-1; D is perhaps TRBD1 or TRBD2 (5 bases each). The J call is in doubt because the DNA end fits TRBJ2-7 better. In germline, CDR1 is SGHTA, CDR2 FQGNSA. The CDR3 spans 15 residues. This CDR3 is CASGYRGVKSSEQYF. CDR3 nucleotide sequence: TGTGCCTCCGGGTATCGGGGCGTCAAGTCTAGTGAGCAGTACTTC.

Only a few counts were recorded for this clonotype. Its ends do not fully match the called genes, so a read error is possible. The chain carries TRBV6-2 or TRBV6-3 and TRBJ2-3, with 7 nucleotides matching TRBD2. This CDR3 has 15 residues. CDR1 is MNHEY and CDR2 is SVGEGT in the germline V gene. CDR3 nucleotide sequence: TGTGCCGGGGGGGTCGGGGCGCGAGAAGGAGAGACCCAGTACTTT. This translates into CAGGVGAREGETQYF.

The chain recombines TRBV7-3 with TRBJ2-4; 8 bases line up with TRBD2. The J call may not be correct, given that the DNA end is closer to TRBJ2-3. The CDR3 has 17 amino acids. The germline CDR1 and CDR2 sequences are SGHTA and FQGTGA. DNA of the CDR3: TGTGCCAGCAGCCTCAAACTGGGGCGGGGGGCCGAAGACATGCAGTATTTT. Protein product: CASSLKLGRGAEDMQYF.

Turning to this clonotype: Since the CDR3 does not end with the conserved phenylalanine or tryptophan, this likely comes from a read error. No DNA is shown, since the ends of the CDR3 on it are uncertain; the CDR3 is the one TCRdb lists. The chain has TRBV7-8 and TRBJ2-5; the D call in the table, TRBD1, was not verified against the DNA. Termini included, the CDR3 measures 15 amino acids. The germline V gene has CDR1 SGHVS and CDR2 FQNEAQ. The CDR3 spells CASSPLAGGKATRYL.

This clonotype was counted a few times. This sequence joins TRBV7-8 and TRBJ2-2, with a tentative D call TRBD2 (5 bases). The CDR3 runs 14 residues. Trimming removed 8 bases at V and 4 bases at J, with 14 bases between. CDR1 SGHVS and CDR2 FQNEAQ come from the germline V gene. The CDR3 DNA follows: TGTGCCAGCGGGAGATGGGTGGGCACCGGGGAGCTGTTTTTT. Encoded protein: CASGRWVGTGELFF.

This clonotype was observed many times. The chain combines TRBV25-1 with TRBJ2-5; D call uncertain. Trimming removed 4 bases from V and 1 base from J, with 4 bases in between. Germline-derived CDR1 and CDR2 are MGHDK and SYGVNS. This CDR3 spans 12 amino acids. This CDR3 is CASSGFQETQYF. The CDR3 region has the DNA TGTGCCAGCAGTGGGTTCCAAGAGACCCAGTACTTC.

This clonotype was recorded many times. The gene calls are TRBV7-3 and TRBJ2-5; TRBD2 matches at 16 bases. The CDR3 spans 18 residues. Trimming cost V 5 bases and J 6 bases; bases outside gene matches: 12. From germline, CDR1 is SGHTA and CDR2 FQGTGA. The CDR3 DNA sequence: TGTGCCAGCAGCGTCGAAGGGACTAGCGGGGGGGGTGCGAAGACCCAGTACTTC. Translation gives CASSVEGTSGGGAKTQYF.

On this clonotype: A junction boundary mismatches the germline segment, possibly from a read error. V is TRBV7-6 and J is TRBJ2-5; 7 bases match TRBD2. This CDR3 has 14 residues. CDR1 and CDR2 (germline): SGHVS, FNYEAQ. CDR3 nucleotide sequence: TGTGCCCGCAGCTTAGCACTAGCGCCAGCGACCCGGTTCTTC. This encodes CARSLALAPATRFF.

This clonotype was recorded a few times. A read error may produce the germline difference seen at one junction end. The rearrangement joins TRBV18 to TRBJ1-4, with unresolved D. The CDR3 totals 13 residues. Germline loops: CDR1 KGHSH, CDR2 LQKENI. The CDR3: CASSPEGNGKLFF. The DNA for the CDR3 is TGTGCCAGCTCACCAGAAGGAAATGGAAAACTGTTTTTT.

V and J are TRBV6-1 and TRBJ2-3; a possible D gene is TRBD2 (7 bases). V was clipped by 8 bases and J by 9 bases, with 24 bases between them. Germline lookup yields CDR1 MNHNS and CDR2 SASEGT. This CDR3 contains 15 residues. The CDR3 region is CASALAGANTETQYF. CDR3 nucleotides: TGTGCCAGCGCCCTGGCGGGGGCGAACACCGAGACGCAGTATTTT.

This clonotype occurred many times. The chain couples TRBV6-5 to TRBJ1-6; D may be TRBD1 (6 bases). Germline CDR1 MNHEY, CDR2 SVGAGI. Trimming shortened V by 4 bases and J by 4 bases, and 23 bases separated the two germline ends. The CDR3 consists of 19 residues. The CDR3 DNA sequence: TGTGCCAGCAGTTCCATTGCAATGAGGACAGAAGGGTATAATTCACCCCTCCACTTT. Translated, it gives CASSSIAMRTEGYNSPLHF.

This clonotype appeared a few times. V and J are TRBV18 and TRBJ2-5; 9 positions match TRBD1. This CDR3 is 15 amino acids long. Germline CDR1 and CDR2: KGHSH and LQKENI. Trimming took 5 bases from V and 4 from J; bases not matched to a gene: 8. The CDR3 reads CASSRGTGLGETQYF. DNA of the CDR3: TGTGCCAGCTCAAGAGGGACAGGGCTAGGAGAGACCCAGTACTTC.

The rearrangement joins TRBV5-1 to TRBJ2-1; 8 bases are a match to TRBD2. J was trimmed by 2 bases and V by 0 bases; bases with no gene match: 4. This CDR3 region has 16 residues. Germline CDR1 reads SGHRS; CDR2 reads YFSETQ. DNA of the CDR3: TGCGCCAGCAGCTTGGATTCGGGGGGGACCTACAATGAGCAGTTCTTC. This codes for CASSLDSGGTYNEQFF.

Note on this clonotype: A read error may account for a junction end that differs from germline. The chain couples TRBV12-3 or TRBV12-4 to TRBJ2-5; 10 bases match TRBD2. This CDR3 region has 14 residues. CDR3 nucleotide sequence: TGTGCCAGCAGTTGTAGCGGGGGGCAAGAGACCCGACTCTTC. Protein: CASSCSGGQETRLF.

V is TRBV25-1 and J is TRBJ2-5; the match to TRBD1 covers 7 bases. Germline loops: CDR1 MGHDK, CDR2 SYGVNS. The V segment lost 4 bases and the J segment 9 bases; nucleotides outside the gene matches: 2. This CDR3 contains 11 residues. Written as DNA, the CDR3 is TGTGCCAGCAGTGTTCAGGGGGCCCAGTACTTC. Its protein is CASSVQGAQYF.

This clonotype was detected many times. J is TRBJ2-6 and V is TRBV7-8; the D is unclear. The V and J ends lost 1 base and 2 bases respectively, with 15 bases between them. The CDR3 length is 18 residues. CDR1 SGHVS and CDR2 FQNEAQ come from the germline V gene. CDR3 DNA: TGTGCCAGCAGCTTAGAGGCGGTCTTTCGGGCTGGGGCCAACGTCCTGACTTTC. It translates to CASSLEAVFRAGANVLTF. The full variable domain, with the rest looked up from reference TRBV7-8 and TRBJ2-6, is GAGVSQSPRYKVAKRGQDVALRCDPISGHVSLFWYQQALGQGPEFLTYFQNEAQLDKSGLPSDRFFAERPEGSVSTLKIQRTQQEDSAVYLCASSLEAVFRAGANVLTFGAGSRLTVL.

This rearrangement joins TRBV6-1 to TRBJ2-1; D gene ambiguous. Germline CDR1 MNHNS, CDR2 SASEGT. CDR3 length: 12 amino acids. Trimming removed 4 bases from V and 10 bases from J, with 11 bases in between. In nucleotides, the CDR3 is TGTGCCAGCAGTGTGGCGGTCTACGAGCAGTTCTTC. This gives the protein CASSVAVYEQFF.

By frequency in the sample, this clonotype is medium-sized. This chain uses TRBV7-2 with TRBJ2-1; TRBD2 matches at 14 bases. V lost 5 bases to trimming and J lost 9 bases; unmatched junction nucleotides: 3. Germline CDR1 SGHTA, CDR2 FQGNSA. The CDR3 sequence is 14 residues long. As DNA, the CDR3 is TGTGCCAGCAGCCCGGGACTAGCGGGGGTTGAGCAGTTCTTC. It encodes CASSPGLAGVEQFF.

Notes on this clonotype: A read error may explain this, as a much larger clone is one base away. As the CDR3 is not closed by the conserved phenylalanine or tryptophan, this likely results from a read error. The genes are TRBV7-8 and TRBJ2-5; TRBD2 matches 9 bases. V gave up 6 bases and J gave up 0 bases; unmatched junction bases: 8. Germline CDR1 and CDR2: SGHVS and FQNEAQ. The CDR3 extends over 16 amino acids. This chain's CDR3 is CASSQGSGGYQETQYC. CDR3 nucleotides: TGTGCCAGCAGTCAGGGGAGCGGGGGGTACCAAGAGACCCAGTACTGC.

The V and J genes are TRBV7-2 and TRBJ2-4, with 7 bases fitting TRBD2. Trimming removed 5 bases from V and 13 bases from J; junction bases left unmatched: 20. Germline lookup yields CDR1 SGHTA and CDR2 FQGNSA. The CDR3 spans 16 residues. As DNA, the CDR3 is TGTGCCAGCAGCGCCGGGGGGAGCGGGGCCAAAAACACGCAGTACTTC. This sequence encodes CASSAGGSGAKNTQYF.

CDR3 nucleotide sequence: TGTGCCAGCAGCCAAGAAGGCGGGAGCTCCTACAATGAGCAGTACTTC. Its translation: CASSQEGGSSYNEQYF. The chain combines TRBV4-2 with TRBJ2-5; 7 bases are shared with TRBD2. V lost 0 bases to trimming and J lost 11 bases; unmatched junction nucleotides: 15. The germline gives CDR1 LGHNA, CDR2 YNFKEQ. The CDR3 is made up of 16 amino acids.

The V gene is TRBV7-6, the J gene TRBJ1-4; TRBD1 matches 8 bases. The CDR3 runs to 15 residues. Germline V gene lookup returns CDR1 SGHVS and CDR2 FNYEAQ. The ends lost 5 bases at V and 7 bases at J; junction bases unmatched: 9. The CDR3 DNA reads as TGTGCCAGCAGCACCCAGACAGGGGCTCGTGAAAAACTGTTTTTT. Translating gives CASSTQTGAREKLFF.

About this clonotype: Since no conserved phenylalanine or tryptophan closes the CDR3, a read error is the likely cause. Because the CDR3's place on the DNA is in doubt, the DNA is left out and the CDR3 is given as listed by TCRdb. The J gene is TRBJ2-6, the V gene TRBV11-2; TRBD2, the D gene given by the table, was not confirmed from the DNA. The CDR3 numbers 9 amino acids, ends counted. Germline V gene sequence: CDR1 SGHAT, CDR2 FQNNGV. This CDR3 is CASSRMTSG.

This clonotype was recorded at least ten times. The chain links TRBV6-4 to TRBJ1-1, with D maybe TRBD1 (6 bases). The CDR3 is 14 amino acids. Germline V CDR1 and CDR2: MRHNA, SNTAGT. V lost 4 bases, J lost 5 bases, and 14 bases lay in between. The CDR3 protein is CASSASPGVTEAFF. CDR3 nucleotides: TGTGCCAGCAGTGCCTCCCCAGGGGTTACTGAAGCTTTCTTT.

Remarks on this clonotype: A much larger clone sits a single nucleotide away, making a read error possible. V usage is TRBV5-4 and J usage is TRBJ2-5, with D perhaps matching TRBD1 (5 bases). Per the germline V gene, CDR1 is SGHNT and CDR2 is YYREEE (reference sequence). This CDR3 contains 14 residues. Trimming left V 0 bases short and J 11 bases short, with 17 bases between. This CDR3 is CASSLETAYNEQYF. The CDR3 bases are TGTGCCAGCAGCTTGGAGACAGCTTACAATGAGCAGTACTTC.

As concerns this clonotype: Germline and junction disagree at one end, which may indicate a read error. The chain links TRBV12-3 or TRBV12-4 to TRBJ2-4; 10 positions agree with TRBD2. The CDR3 is 16 amino acids. The CDR3 DNA sequence: TGTGCCAGCAGTACTTCTAGCGGGGGAGCCAAAGACATTCAGTACTTC. Residues: CASSTSSGGAKDIQYF.

Concerning this clonotype: An end of the junction does not agree with germline; a read error may underlie this. V and J are TRBV7-6 and TRBJ2-4, with a tentative D call TRBD1 (6 bases). The CDR3 sequence is 14 residues long. CDR1 is SGHVS and CDR2 is FNYEAQ in the germline V gene. The CDR3 spells CASSSLGAKNIQYF. CDR3 DNA sequence: TGTGCCAGCTCGTCGCTGGGGGCCAAAAACATTCAGTACTTT.

As regards this clonotype: A junction boundary mismatches the germline segment, possibly from a read error. The chain joins TRBV7-2 to TRBJ2-3; no reliable D call. The CDR3 length is 16 residues. CDR1 SGHTA and CDR2 FQGNSA come from the germline V gene. CDR3 DNA sequence: TGTGCCAGCAGCAGGCGACACCCCCGAGACGTAGAGACGCAGTACTTT. This sequence encodes CASSRRHPRDVETQYF. The whole variable domain, remainder taken from reference TRBV7-2 and TRBJ2-3, is GAGVSQSPSNKVTEKGKDVELRCDPISGHTALYWYRQSLGQGLEFLIYFQGNSAPDKSGLPSDRFSAERTGGSVSTLTIQRTQQEDSAVYLCASSRRHPRDVETQYFGPGTRLTVL.

On this clonotype: In this CDR3 the conserved last residue, phenylalanine or tryptophan, is missing, so a read error is likely. The DNA is omitted, as the CDR3 cannot be located on it reliably, and the CDR3 follows TCRdb's listing. The chain uses TRBV7-8 and TRBJ2-5; TRBD1, the table's D call, lacks a check against the DNA. The CDR3 contains 14 residues when both ends are counted. The germline gives CDR1 SGHVS, CDR2 FQNEAQ. The CDR3 is CASSFLSGGATRYL.